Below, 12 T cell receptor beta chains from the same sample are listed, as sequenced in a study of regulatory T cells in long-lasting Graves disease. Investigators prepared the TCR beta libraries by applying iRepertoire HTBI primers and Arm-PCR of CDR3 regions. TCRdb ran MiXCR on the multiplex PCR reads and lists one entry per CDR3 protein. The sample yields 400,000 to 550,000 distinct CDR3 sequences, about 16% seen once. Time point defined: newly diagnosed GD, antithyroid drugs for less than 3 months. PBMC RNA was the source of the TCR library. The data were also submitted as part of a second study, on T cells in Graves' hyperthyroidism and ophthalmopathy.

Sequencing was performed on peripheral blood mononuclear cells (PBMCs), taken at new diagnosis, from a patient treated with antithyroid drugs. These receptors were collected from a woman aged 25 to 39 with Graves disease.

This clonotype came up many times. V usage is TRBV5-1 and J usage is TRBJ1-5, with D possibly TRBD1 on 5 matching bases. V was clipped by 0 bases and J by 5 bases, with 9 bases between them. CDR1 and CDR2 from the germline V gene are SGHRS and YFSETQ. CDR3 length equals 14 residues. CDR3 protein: CASSLEGTDQPQHF. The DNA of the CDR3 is TGCGCCAGCAGCTTGGAAGGGACGGATCAGCCCCAGCATTTT.

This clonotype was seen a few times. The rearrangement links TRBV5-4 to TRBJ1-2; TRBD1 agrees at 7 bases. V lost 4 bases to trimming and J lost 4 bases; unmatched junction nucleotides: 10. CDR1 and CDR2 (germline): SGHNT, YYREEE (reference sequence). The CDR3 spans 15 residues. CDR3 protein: CASSAGTALGYGYTF. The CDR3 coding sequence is TGTGCCAGCAGCGCCGGGACAGCCCTAGGCTATGGCTACACCTTC.

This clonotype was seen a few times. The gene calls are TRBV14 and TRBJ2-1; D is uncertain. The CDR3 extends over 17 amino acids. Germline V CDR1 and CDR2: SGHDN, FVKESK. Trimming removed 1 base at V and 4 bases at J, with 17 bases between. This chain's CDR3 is CASSQGQSREMYNEQFF. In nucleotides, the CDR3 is TGTGCCAGCAGCCAAGGACAATCTAGAGAGATGTACAATGAGCAGTTCTTC.

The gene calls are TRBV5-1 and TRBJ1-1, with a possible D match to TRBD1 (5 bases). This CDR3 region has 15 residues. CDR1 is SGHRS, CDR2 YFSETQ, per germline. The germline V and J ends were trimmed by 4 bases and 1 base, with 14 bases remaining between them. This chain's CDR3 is CASSRVGDWNTEAFF. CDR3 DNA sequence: TGCGCCAGCAGCAGGGTAGGGGACTGGAACACTGAAGCTTTCTTT.

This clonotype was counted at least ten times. CDR3 in amino acids: CASSLAANRAYNEQFF. CDR3 DNA: TGCGCCAGCAGCTTGGCGGCGAACAGGGCCTACAATGAGCAGTTCTTC. The V and J genes are TRBV5-1 and TRBJ2-1; the D gene is possibly TRBD1 (6 bases). Per the germline V gene, CDR1 is SGHRS and CDR2 is YFSETQ. This CDR3 is 16 amino acids long. V dropped 0 bases and J dropped 2 bases, with 12 bases sitting between them.

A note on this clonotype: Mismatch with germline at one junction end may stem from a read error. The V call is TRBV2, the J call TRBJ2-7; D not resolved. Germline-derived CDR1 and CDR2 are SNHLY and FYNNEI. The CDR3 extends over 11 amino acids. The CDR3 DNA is TGTGCCAGCAGTGAAGGACCACCCAGCTCTTTC. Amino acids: CASSEGPPSSF. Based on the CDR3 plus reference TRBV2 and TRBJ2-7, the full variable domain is EPEVTQTPSHQVTQMGQEVILRCVPISNHLYFYWYRQILGQKVEFLVSFYNNEISEKSEIFDDQFSVERPDGSNFTLKIRSTKLEDSAMYFCASSEGPPSSFGPGTRLTVT.

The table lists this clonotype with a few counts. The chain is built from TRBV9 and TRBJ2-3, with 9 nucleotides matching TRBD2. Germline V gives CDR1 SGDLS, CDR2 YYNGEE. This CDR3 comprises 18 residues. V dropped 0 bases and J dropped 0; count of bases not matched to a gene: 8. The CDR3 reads CASSVAPGGRASTDTQYF. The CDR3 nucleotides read TGTGCCAGCAGCGTAGCGCCTGGCGGGAGGGCTAGCACAGATACGCAGTATTTT.

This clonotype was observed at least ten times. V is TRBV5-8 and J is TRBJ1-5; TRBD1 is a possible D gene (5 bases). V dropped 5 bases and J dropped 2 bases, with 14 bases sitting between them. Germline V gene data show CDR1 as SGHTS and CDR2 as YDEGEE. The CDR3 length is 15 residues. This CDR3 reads CASRLGEGGNQPQHF. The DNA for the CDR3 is TGTGCCAGCAGGTTAGGGGAGGGAGGCAATCAGCCCCAGCATTTT.

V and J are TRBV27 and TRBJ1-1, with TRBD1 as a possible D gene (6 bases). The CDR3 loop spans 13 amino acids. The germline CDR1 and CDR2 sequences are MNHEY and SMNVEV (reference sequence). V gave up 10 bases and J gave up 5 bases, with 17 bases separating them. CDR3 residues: CATFRGTGTEAFF. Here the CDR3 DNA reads TGTGCCACCTTCAGGGGAACAGGTACTGAAGCTTTCTTT.

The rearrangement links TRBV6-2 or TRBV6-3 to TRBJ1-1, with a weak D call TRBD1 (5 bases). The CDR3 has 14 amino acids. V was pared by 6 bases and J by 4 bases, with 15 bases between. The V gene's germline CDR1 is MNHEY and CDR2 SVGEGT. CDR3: CASRPQGSTTEAFF. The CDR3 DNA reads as TGTGCCAGCAGGCCTCAGGGAAGTACCACTGAAGCTTTCTTT.

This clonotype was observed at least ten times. CDR3 loop: CAWSIPPSAYEQYF. CDR3 coding DNA: TGTGCCTGGAGTATACCGCCCTCTGCCTACGAGCAGTACTTC. V and J are TRBV30 and TRBJ2-7; no firm D call. The CDR3 loop spans 14 amino acids. The V end was cut by 2 bases, the J end by 2 bases, with 13 bases between. CDR1 GTSNPN and CDR2 SVGIG come from the germline V gene (reference sequence).

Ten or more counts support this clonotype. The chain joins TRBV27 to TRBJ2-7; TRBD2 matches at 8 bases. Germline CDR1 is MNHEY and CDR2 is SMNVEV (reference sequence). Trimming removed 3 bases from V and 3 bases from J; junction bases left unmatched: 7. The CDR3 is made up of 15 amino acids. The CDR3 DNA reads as TGTGCCAGCAGTTTGACGGGACTAGGAGGCTACGAGCAGTACTTC. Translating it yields CASSLTGLGGYEQYF.